This entry features one TCR beta chain sequence. Its antigen has not been determined. No base quality information exists; no much larger clone differs at one position. Approximately 550 nanograms of biopsy DNA per sample were submitted for commercial TCRB immunosequencing. Adaptive Biotechnology amplified the CDR3 regions from genomic DNA with a two-step multiplex PCR designed to control amplification bias. In the first PCR, primers covered every V and J gene segment, and in the second PCR, barcodes and Illumina adapters were added. An Illumina instrument was used to sequence the CDR3 libraries. Concerning the study's data processing: Vendor-provided pipelines were combined with custom analysis of raw data in R/Bioconductor under R version 3.3.0. Clonality, which ranges from 0 to 1, was calculated as the inverse of the normalised Shannon entropy across all productive clones. High-frequency clones were defined as the share of the repertoire occupied by the top 100 clones, with only clones passing a 95% confidence test being retained. The Simpson index measured repertoire diversity, and the Morisita-Horn index measured overlap between samples. The source is immuneACCESS, and TCRdb retained only in-frame sequences with V and J called. Part of the clones is not carried over; for the studies checked, unresolved V genes explain less than half of this, and the remainder is unexplained. Clone size and V and J calls were adopted from that table, with D and trimming inferred from the DNA. The sample table shows 1,900 or so clones, and approximately 82% are seen once. Of the sample, more than 6.5% falls within the top ten clones.

Counted from cysteine to phenylalanine, this CDR3 has 15 amino acids. Only CDR3 DNA remains: 45 bases, in frame from the first base. Relative to germline, V is 0 bases shorter and J is 2 bases shorter, with 12 bases between their ends. The germline V gene sets CDR1 to SGHRS and CDR2 to YFSETQ. The sample comes from a study of T cell repertoires in ileal Crohn's disease (dated by TCRdb to between 2018 and 2020). Background on the whole study: At the time of surgery, about a third of patients were active smokers, and the median duration of disease was roughly 8.3 years. Every patient underwent surgery because of a complication, which was stricturing disease in 61% and penetrating disease in 39%. A Rutgeerts score above i0 was used to define endoscopic postoperative recurrence. A total of some 150 mucosal samples from 60 or so patients were sequenced, collected from several sites on the surgical specimen and at postoperative endoscopy. The M6 samples were biopsies of the neoterminal ileum collected during postoperative colonoscopy. About half of the patients received postoperative therapy: about 10 received thiopurines and 15 to 20 received anti-TNF agents. TCR repertoire analysis was done in 50 to 70 Crohn's disease patients from a prospective multicentre cohort. Running in parallel with the study was a multicentre cohort set up to find predictors of early endoscopic recurrence following ileocolonic resection.

The investigation overall reported the following: Higher percentages of high-frequency clones at the time of surgery were linked to endoscopic recurrence, and every patient with clonality above 26.8% (18/57) had recurrence. Patients who were active smokers at surgery had a significantly higher proportion of clonal expansions than non-smokers (approximately 26% vs 17%, p=0.02). Sorted CD8 T cells carried more high-frequency clones than CD4 T cells, suggesting mucosal expansions were mainly CD8. The timing of postoperative endoscopy varied within the first year after surgery, and the median delay was 6.9 months. Only a subgroup of patients, of unstated size, had mucosal CD4 and CD8 T cells sorted and sequenced.

The time point label, read with the paper, signifies: neoterminal ileum biopsy at postoperative endoscopy, about 6 months after surgery. Adults with ileal or ileocolonic Crohn's disease and an indication for ileocolonic resection were eligible for inclusion. Whole ileal mucosal biopsies were kept frozen at -80 degrees C prior to DNA extraction. Genomic DNA was extracted from frozen whole biopsies using a TRizol-based method and was quantified with a NanoDrop 2000 spectrophotometer. Recombination connected TRBV5-1 to TRBJ2-7; the D gene remains uncertain. The sequenced sample consisted of ileal tissue. The sequence was collected from an adult with Crohn's disease. The DNA sequence is given as TGCGCCAGCAGCTTGGCGCCACAAGACACCTACGAGCAGTACTTC. Its coded protein is CASSLAPQDTYEQYF.